The 17 T cell receptor beta chains presented below share a single source sample, sequenced in a study of T cell repertoires in aging, cancer and after chemotherapy. Rearranged V-D-J TRB sequences were amplified with a mixed TRB-A/B primer pool. One entry per CDR3 protein, called by TCRdb with MiXCR from the multiplex PCR reads. The sample yields some 9,700 distinct CDR3 sequences, about 33% seen once. The template was genomic DNA from peripheral blood, not RNA. Sequenced: blood. The receptors stem from a human donor in good health.

This chain connects TRBV27 to TRBJ1-2; D gene ambiguous. V was trimmed by 3 bases and J by 1 base, leaving 12 bases between them. CDR3 length equals 15 residues. Germline V CDR1 and CDR2: MNHEY, SMNVEV (reference sequence). The CDR3 sequence: CASSFSRSVNYGYTF. The CDR3 nucleotides are TGTGCCAGCAGTTTCTCGAGGTCGGTTAACTATGGCTACACCTTC.

This clonotype is a singleton in its sample. Compared with germline, one end of the junction differs, possibly owing to a read error. The chain recombines TRBV12-3 or TRBV12-4 with TRBJ2-7; 7 bases line up with TRBD2. The CDR3 is 10 amino acids. The CDR3 DNA sequence: TGTGCCAGCAGTGGGAGGGCAATCGACTTC. Protein: CASSGRAIDF.

The rearrangement uses TRBV30 and TRBJ2-7; D remains unclear. This CDR3 is 12 amino acids long. V lost 4 bases, J lost 1 base, and 8 bases lay in between. The germline V gene has CDR1 GTSNPN and CDR2 SVGIG (reference sequence). CDR3 bases: TGTGCCTGGAATGACCAGTCCTACGAGCAGTACTTC. It codes for CAWNDQSYEQYF.

The J gene is TRBJ1-2, the V gene TRBV7-6; the D gene is possibly TRBD1 (5 bases). Trimming stripped 4 bases from V and 6 bases from J, with 24 bases between. The CDR3 is made up of 17 amino acids. Per germline, CDR1 SGHVS and CDR2 FNYEAQ. CDR3 coding DNA: TGTGCCAGCAGCTCACGATGGGGGGGGGACGCAAGACATGGCTACACCTTC. Translated, it gives CASSSRWGGDARHGYTF.

The rearrangement uses TRBV15 and TRBJ2-1; TRBD2 agrees at 11 bases. Germline V lookup: CDR1 LNHNV, CDR2 YYDKDF (reference sequence). There are 14 residues in the CDR3. V gave up 8 bases and J gave up 7 bases; unmatched junction bases: 7. CDR3 bases: TGTGCCACCTTGGGGCTAGCGGGAGGTAATGAGCAGTTCTTC. It codes for CATLGLAGGNEQFF.

V and J are TRBV5-6 and TRBJ2-1; 15 bases align to TRBD2. The CDR3 consists of 16 residues. Germline CDR1 is SGHDT and CDR2 is YYEEEE. J gave up 8 bases and V 3 bases, and 6 bases lay outside the gene matches. The CDR3 sequence: CASSSWTSGGADEQFF. The DNA for the CDR3 is TGTGCCAGCAGCTCCTGGACTAGCGGGGGGGCTGATGAGCAGTTCTTC. The entire variable domain, with the rest obtained from reference TRBV5-6 and TRBJ2-1, is as follows: DAGVTQSPTHLIKTRGQQVTLRCSPKSGHDTVSWYQQALGQGPQFIFQYYEEEERQRGNFPDRFSGHQFPNYSSELNVNALLLGDSALYLCASSSWTSGGADEQFFGPGTRLTVL.

The chain recombines TRBV27 with TRBJ2-4, with 13 bases fitting TRBD2. This CDR3 spans 14 amino acids. Per the germline V gene, CDR1 is MNHEY and CDR2 is SMNVEV (reference sequence). V was pared by 5 bases and J by 8 bases, with 3 bases of the junction left unmatched. Here the CDR3 DNA reads TGTGCCAGCAGTCTACTAGCGGGAGGGGACATTCAGTACTTC. It is translated as CASSLLAGGDIQYF.

On this clonotype: This sequence may be a read error, since a much larger clone differs from it by one base. This chain uses TRBV6-1 with TRBJ2-1; 10 nucleotides agree with TRBD1. This CDR3 spans 16 amino acids. V gave up 7 bases and J gave up 8 bases; unmatched junction bases: 14. Germline-derived CDR1 and CDR2 are MNHNS and SASEGT. The CDR3 nucleotides read TGTGCCAGCACCCTCTCCCCGGGACAGGGGCGGTATGAGCAGTTCTTC. Translation: CASTLSPGQGRYEQFF.

This clonotype is judged medium-sized. The CDR3 nucleotides read TGTGCCAGCAGCTTCGGTACGGCCTATAATTCACCCCTCCACTTT. It translates to CASSFGTAYNSPLHF. The chain joins TRBV11-3 to TRBJ1-6; no clear D gene. V dropped 3 bases and J dropped 2 bases, with 8 bases sitting between them. Per the germline V gene, CDR1 is SGHNT and CDR2 is YENEEA. This CDR3 is built from 15 residues.

This chain connects TRBV27 to TRBJ2-7; D is undetermined. Trimming took off 5 bases at V and 3 bases at J, with 8 bases between the two ends. CDR1 is MNHEY, CDR2 SMNVEV, per germline (reference sequence). The CDR3 sequence is 12 residues long. The CDR3 bases are TGTGCCAGCAGTGCTCGAAGCTACGAGCAGTACTTC. This sequence encodes CASSARSYEQYF.

This clonotype was observed a few times. The V gene is TRBV11-3, the J gene TRBJ1-1; D is unresolved. This CDR3 contains 13 residues. Germline V CDR1 and CDR2: SGHNT, YENEEA. V dropped 0 bases and J dropped 1 base, with 3 bases sitting between them. The CDR3 is CASSLDWNTEAFF. The CDR3 DNA sequence: TGTGCCAGCAGCTTAGATTGGAACACTGAAGCTTTCTTT.

The chain joins TRBV18 to TRBJ2-1; 8 bases are shared with TRBD2. The CDR3 contains 14 residues. With 4 bases clipped from V and 4 bases from J, the junction kept 3 bases outside the gene matches. Per germline, CDR1 KGHSH and CDR2 LQKENI. The CDR3 spells CASSLGGEYNEQFF. The DNA of the CDR3 is TGTGCCAGCTCACTCGGGGGGGAGTACAATGAGCAGTTCTTC.

This clonotype was seen only a few times. The chain has TRBV18 and TRBJ2-3; 12 nucleotides agree with TRBD2. Per the germline V gene, CDR1 is KGHSH and CDR2 is LQKENI. V gave up 0 bases and J gave up 4 bases; unmatched junction bases: 8. This CDR3 region has 18 residues. The CDR3 DNA reads TGTGCCAGCTCACCACCGAACTCTCTAGCGGGGGGGCCAGATACGCAGTATTTT. This codes for CASSPPNSLAGGPDTQYF.

This chain links TRBV27 with TRBJ2-5, with TRBD1 identical over 9 bases. The V gene's germline CDR1 is MNHEY and CDR2 SMNVEV (reference sequence). The length of the CDR3 is 15 residues. The V and J ends lost 5 bases and 5 bases, in that order; junction bases with no gene match: 9. As DNA, the CDR3 is TGTGCCAGCAGTCGGGGACAGGGAGGGTGGGAGACCCAGTACTTC. Protein sequence: CASSRGQGGWETQYF.

V gene TRBV20-1 combines with J gene TRBJ2-1; 10 nucleotides line up with TRBD1. In germline, CDR1 is DFQATT, CDR2 SNEGSKA (reference sequence). The CDR3 runs 13 residues. Trimming took 6 bases from V and 6 from J; bases not matched to a gene: 5. The CDR3 loop reads CSAPDRGFNEQFF. CDR3 bases: TGCAGTGCCCCGGACAGGGGGTTCAATGAGCAGTTCTTC.

The chain combines TRBV10-3 with TRBJ2-7; D unresolved. The CDR3 length is 14 residues. The V and J ends lost 3 bases and 6 bases respectively, with 15 bases between them. Looked up from germline, CDR1 is ENHRY and CDR2 is SYGVKD. The CDR3, as DNA: TGTGCCATCAGTGAAACCGGAAGAGTGGGCGAGCAGTACTTC. This gives the protein CAISETGRVGEQYF.

The V call is TRBV19, the J call TRBJ1-1, with 9 bases lining up with TRBD1. The J segment lost 6 bases and the V segment lost 6 bases, leaving 11 bases of the junction unmatched. CDR3 length: 15 amino acids. The germline CDR1 and CDR2 sequences are LNHDA and SQIVND (reference sequence). As DNA, the CDR3 is TGTGCCAGTAGCCGAAGGACAGGGGCGATGGCTGAAGCTTTCTTT. This sequence encodes CASSRRTGAMAEAFF.